Listed below are T cell receptor beta chains from one sample, sequenced in a study of cytomegalovirus exposure and HLA in healthy donors. Sequencing was performed with immunoSEQ multiplex PCR; in TCRdb, only in-frame clones are kept and a portion is missing. The data hold about 63,000 clones, with about 89% observed a single time. Sequences were obtained from PBMCs. The source of these receptors is a woman aged 18 to 35 in good health and CMV-seronegative. The CDR3 runs from the conserved cysteine through the conserved F or W. The D gene is left open where the match is weak. For some rows the clone size is stated as once, few or many, or as a class when expanded; others skip it.

>.|TRBJ1-2|.|TRBV5-6
CASSLARLFYGYTF
TGTGCCAGCAGCTTGGCACGGTTGTTCTATGGCTACACCTTC
>.|TRBJ2-7|.|TRBV2
CASSEFAAKYEQYF
TGTGCCAGCAGTGAGTTCGCGGCCAAGTACGAGCAGTACTTC
>.|TRBJ2-5|TRBD1|TRBV5-8
CASSLGDRARETQYF
TGTGCCAGCAGCTTGGGGGACAGGGCCCGAGAGACCCAGTACTTC
>once|TRBJ1-3|TRBD1|TRBV4-2
CASSQDLPQGAGNTIYF
TGTGCCAGCAGCCAAGATTTGCCACAGGGGGCTGGAAACACCATATATTTT
>.|TRBJ1-6|TRBD1|TRBV6-6
CASSWTGEDSPLHF
TGTGCCAGCAGTTGGACAGGGGAGGATTCACCCCTCCACTTT
>.|TRBJ2-6|TRBD2|TRBV6-1
CASGGGWANVLTF
TGTGCCAGCGGGGGAGGGTGGGCCAACGTCCTGACTTTC
>.|TRBJ1-1|TRBD1|TRBV5-4
CASSNKDRGTEAFF
TGTGCCAGCAGCAATAAAGACAGGGGGACTGAAGCTTTCTTT
>.|TRBJ2-3|TRBD2|TRBV4-1
CASSRGGLAGLGDTQYF
TGCGCCAGCAGCCGGGGGGGACTAGCGGGGCTTGGAGATACGCAGTATTTT
>.|TRBJ2-1|.|TRBV7-9
CASSLARTDNEQFF
TGTGCCAGCAGCTTGGCCAGGACAGACAATGAGCAGTTCTTC
>.|TRBJ2-7|TRBD2|TRBV27
CASSLGLAGTREQYF
TGTGCCAGCAGTTTAGGTCTAGCGGGAACCCGGGAGCAGTACTTC
>.|TRBJ2-3|.|TRBV20-1
CSGPGVGTQYF
TGCAGTGGGCCCGGGGTGGGTACGCAGTATTTT
>.|TRBJ1-1|.|TRBV5-4
CASSAQGGLKDTEAFF
TGTGCCAGCAGCGCCCAAGGGGGTTTGAAGGACACTGAAGCTTTCTTT
>.|TRBJ2-1|.|TRBV15
CATSAGPYNEQFF
TGTGCCACCAGCGCTGGGCCCTACAATGAGCAGTTCTTC
>.|TRBJ2-1|.|TRBV18
CASSPPSRYNEQFF
TGTGCCAGCTCACCCCCTTCGCGATACAATGAGCAGTTCTTC
>.|TRBJ2-5|TRBD1|TRBV19
CASSLTGTGGAGLMETQYF
TGTGCCAGTAGTTTAACCGGGACAGGGGGCGCGGGGTTGATGGAGACCCAGTACTTC
>.|TRBJ1-5|.|TRBV6-1
CASSVRQSNQPQHF
TGTGCCAGCAGTGTTAGACAGAGCAATCAGCCCCAGCATTTT
>few|TRBJ2-1|.|TRBV7-2
CASSLDRDKIYNEQFF
TGTGCCAGCAGCTTAGACCGGGACAAGATTTACAATGAGCAGTTCTTC
>.|TRBJ2-6|TRBD1|TRBV15
CATSRGGQASGANVLTF
TGTGCCACCAGCAGAGGCGGACAGGCCTCTGGGGCCAACGTCCTGACTTTC
>.|TRBJ2-3|.|TRBV30
CAWVRGTTDTQYF
TGTGCCTGGGTACGGGGGACCACAGATACGCAGTATTTT
>.|TRBJ2-1|.|TRBV6-1
CASSPGNLGGEQFF
TGTGCCAGCAGCCCCGGGAATCTTGGCGGTGAGCAGTTCTTC
>once|TRBJ2-1|TRBD2|TRBV28
CASSLYSGRSENEQFF
TGTGCCAGCAGTTTATACAGCGGGAGATCCGAAAATGAGCAGTTCTTC
>.|TRBJ2-7|TRBD1|TRBV18
CASSPPPGQGIHEQYF
TGTGCCAGCTCACCACCGCCGGGACAGGGGATCCACGAGCAGTACTTC
>.|TRBJ1-2|TRBD1|TRBV27
CASSLGRTGGERYTF
TGTGCCAGCAGTTTAGGTCGGACAGGGGGCGAGCGGTACACCTTC
>few|TRBJ2-3|TRBD2|TRBV5-1
CASSLELAGVIDTQYF
TGCGCCAGCAGCTTGGAGCTAGCGGGGGTTATTGATACGCAGTATTTT
>.|TRBJ2-1|TRBD2|TRBV7-2
CASSSAGGGSNNEQFF
TGTGCCAGCAGCTCCGCCGGCGGGGGTAGCAACAATGAGCAGTTCTTC
>.|TRBJ2-1|TRBD1|TRBV6-1
CASSDPRDRVSSSYNEQFF
TGTGCCAGCAGTGATCCTAGGGACAGGGTCTCAAGCTCCTACAATGAGCAGTTCTTC
>.|TRBJ1-6|TRBD1|TRBV29-1
CSARQGTYNSPLHF
TGCAGCGCTCGACAGGGAACCTATAATTCACCCCTCCACTTT
>.|TRBJ1-1|.|TRBV6-5
CASSNDSESEAFF
TGTGCCAGCAGTAACGACAGTGAATCTGAAGCTTTCTTT
>once|TRBJ2-3|TRBD2|TRBV7-2
CASSLGLAGGTDTQYF
TGTGCCAGCAGCTTAGGACTAGCGGGGGGCACAGATACGCAGTATTTT
>.|TRBJ2-5|TRBD2|TRBV28
CASSIRGTSGRRGGRTQYF
TGTGCCAGCAGTATACGAGGGACTAGCGGGAGAAGAGGCGGGAGGACCCAGTACTTC
>.|TRBJ1-5|.|TRBV7-8
CASSLIRGNQPQHF
TGTGCCAGCAGCTTAATCCGGGGCAATCAGCCCCAGCATTTT
>.|TRBJ1-1|.|TRBV27
CASRPEQILNTEAFF
TGTGCCAGCCGACCCGAACAGATTCTGAACACTGAAGCTTTCTTT